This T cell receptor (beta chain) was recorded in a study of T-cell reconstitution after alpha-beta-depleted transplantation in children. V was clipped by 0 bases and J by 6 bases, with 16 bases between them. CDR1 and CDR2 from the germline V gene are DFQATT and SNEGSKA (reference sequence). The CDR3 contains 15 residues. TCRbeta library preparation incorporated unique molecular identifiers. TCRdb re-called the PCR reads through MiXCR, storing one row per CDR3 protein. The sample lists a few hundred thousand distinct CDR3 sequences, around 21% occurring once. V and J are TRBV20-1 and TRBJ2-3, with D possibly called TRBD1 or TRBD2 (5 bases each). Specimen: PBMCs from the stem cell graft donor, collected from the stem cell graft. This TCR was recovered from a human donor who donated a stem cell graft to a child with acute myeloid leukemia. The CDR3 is CSARDDPGAADTQYF. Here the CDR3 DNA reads TGCAGTGCTAGAGATGATCCCGGGGCAGCCGATACGCAGTATTTT.